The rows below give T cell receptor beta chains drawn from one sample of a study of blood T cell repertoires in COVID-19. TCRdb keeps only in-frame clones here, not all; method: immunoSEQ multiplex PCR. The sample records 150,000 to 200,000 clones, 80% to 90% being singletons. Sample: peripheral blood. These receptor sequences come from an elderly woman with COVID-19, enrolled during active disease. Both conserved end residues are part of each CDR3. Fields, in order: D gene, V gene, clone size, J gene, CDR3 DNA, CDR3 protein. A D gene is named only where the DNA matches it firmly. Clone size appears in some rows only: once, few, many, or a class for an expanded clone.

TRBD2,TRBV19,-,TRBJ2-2,TGTGCCAGTAGTATAGCCCACACCGGGAGGGGCACCGGGGAGCTGTTTTTT,CASSIAHTGRGTGELFF
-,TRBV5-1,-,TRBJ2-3,TGCGCCAGCAGCTCCGGTGCTAGCTCGAAGGCAGATACGCAGTATTTT,CASSSGASSKADTQYF
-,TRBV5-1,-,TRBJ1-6,TGCGCCAGCAGCACCGGGGACTGGAGCTCCTATAATTCACCCCTCCACTTT,CASSTGDWSSYNSPLHF
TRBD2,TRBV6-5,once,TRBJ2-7,TGTGCCAGCAGTTACTCCGTAGCGGGTTCCTACGAGCAGTACTTC,CASSYSVAGSYEQYF
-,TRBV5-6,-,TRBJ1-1,TGTGCCAGCAGTCGGGGATTCTCGGGAGCTTTCTTT,CASSRGFSGAFF
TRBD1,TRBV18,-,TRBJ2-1,TGTGCCAGCTCATCCTACGGGACAGGCTACAATGAGCAGTTCTTC,CASSSYGTGYNEQFF
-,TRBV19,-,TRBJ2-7,TGTGCCAGTAGTACGCCGGGACTGAAGTACGAGCAGTACTTC,CASSTPGLKYEQYF
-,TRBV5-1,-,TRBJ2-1,TGCGCCAGCAGCCGAATCACAAGCTCCTACAATGAGCAGTTCTTC,CASSRITSSYNEQFF
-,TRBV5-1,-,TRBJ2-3,TGCGCCAGCAGCTCCTCCGGGACCTCGGGGGCAGATACGCAGTATTTT,CASSSSGTSGADTQYF
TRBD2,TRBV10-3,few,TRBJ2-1,TGTGCCATCAGTGAGCCCCAAGCGGGAGGGGAGCAGTTCTTC,CAISEPQAGGEQFF
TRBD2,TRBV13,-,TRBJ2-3,TGTGCCAGCAGCGCCGGGACTAGGATCTCAGATACGCAGTATTTT,CASSAGTRISDTQYF
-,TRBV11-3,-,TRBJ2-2,TGTGCCAGCAGCTTCCAGGGGTCGAACACCGGGGAGCTGTTTTTT,CASSFQGSNTGELFF
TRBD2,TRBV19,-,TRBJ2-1,TGTGCCAGTAGTATGATCGAAGGGACTAGCGGGTGGTCCTACAATGAGCAGTTCTTC,CASSMIEGTSGWSYNEQFF
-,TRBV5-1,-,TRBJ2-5,TGCGCCAGCACCCCTCCCGGAGGGACCCAGTACTTC,CASTPPGGTQYF
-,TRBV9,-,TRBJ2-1,TGTGCCAGCAGCCCTCATCCGGGGAAGAGCTCCTACAATGAGCAGTTCTTC,CASSPHPGKSSYNEQFF
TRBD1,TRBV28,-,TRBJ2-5,TGTGCCAGCAGTGTCGGGACAGGCCAAGAGACCCAGTACTTC,CASSVGTGQETQYF
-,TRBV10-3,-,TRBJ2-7,TGTGCCATCAGTGAGACTAGCCAGGCCTACGAGCAGTACTTC,CAISETSQAYEQYF
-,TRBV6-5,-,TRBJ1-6,TGTGCCAGCCATAAGGGGGGGGCATGGAATTCACCCCTCCACTTT,CASHKGGAWNSPLHF
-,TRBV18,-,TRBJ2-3,TGTGCCAGCTCACGTGTCTCAGATACGCAGTATTTT,CASSRVSDTQYF
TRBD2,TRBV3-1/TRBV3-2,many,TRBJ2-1,TGTGCCAGCAGCCCGCTTAGCGGGACCTACAATGAGCAGTTCTTC,CASSPLSGTYNEQFF
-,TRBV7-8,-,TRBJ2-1,TGTGCCAGCAGCTTATTTGAGGGGGGGGCCGGCAATGAGCAGTTCTTC,CASSLFEGGAGNEQFF
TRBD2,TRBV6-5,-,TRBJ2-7,TGTGCCAGCAAGAGGCGGGAGTACTACGAGCAGTACTTC,CASKRREYYEQYF
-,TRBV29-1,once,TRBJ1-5,TGCAGCGCCTTACCGGGGAGCAATCAGCCCCAGCATTTT,CSALPGSNQPQHF
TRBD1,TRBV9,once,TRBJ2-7,TGTGCCAGCAGCGTAGCCCTACCAGACAGGGGGCTCGACGAGCAGTACTTC,CASSVALPDRGLDEQYF
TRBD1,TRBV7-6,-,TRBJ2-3,TGTGCCAGCAGGTTAGGGGCCACAGGGGGCACAGATACGCAGTATTTT,CASRLGATGGTDTQYF
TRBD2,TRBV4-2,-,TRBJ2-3,TGTGCCAGCAGCCAAGATGGGGGGAGGGCCCTCCATACGCAGTATTTT,CASSQDGGRALHTQYF
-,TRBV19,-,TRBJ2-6,TGTGCCAGTAGCGGGAGTAGGGCCAACGTCCTGACTTTC,CASSGSRANVLTF
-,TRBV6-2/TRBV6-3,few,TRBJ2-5,TGTGCCAGCAGTATGACGAGAGGGCGCCAAGAGACCCAGTACTTC,CASSMTRGRQETQYF
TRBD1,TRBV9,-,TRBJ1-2,TGTGCCAGCAGCGCAGGGGGCAGGGGGAGGTGGAACTATGGCTACACCTTC,CASSAGGRGRWNYGYTF
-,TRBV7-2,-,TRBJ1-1,TGTGCCAGCAGCTTAAGGGGGTTGAACACTGAAGCTTTCTTT,CASSLRGLNTEAFF
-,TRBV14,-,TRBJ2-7,TGTGCCAGCAGCTCCCGGACAGACTTTCATCGTTCCTCCTACGAGCAGTACTTC,CASSSRTDFHRSSYEQYF
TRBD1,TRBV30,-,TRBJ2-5,TGTGCCTGGAGTCTCCGACAGGGGCAAGAGACCCAGTACTTC,CAWSLRQGQETQYF
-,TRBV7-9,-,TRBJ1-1,TGTGCCAGCAGCTTAGCGCGGGGCAGAGCCACTGAAGCTTTCTTT,CASSLARGRATEAFF
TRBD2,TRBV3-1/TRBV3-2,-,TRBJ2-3,TGTGCCAGCAGCCAGACTAGCGGGGGAGCCCCAGATACGCAGTATTTT,CASSQTSGGAPDTQYF
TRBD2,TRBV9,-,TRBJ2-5,TGTGCCAGCAGCGTAGCTACGGGGAGGGCTAGCGGGAATTCCCAAGAGACCCAGTACTTC,CASSVATGRASGNSQETQYF